The 12 T cell receptor beta chains in this list originate from one sample, sequenced in a study of cytomegalovirus exposure and HLA in healthy donors. The PCR used 60 Vbeta and 13 Jbeta primers. Using immunoSEQ multiplex PCR, the repertoire was profiled, and TCRdb retains in-frame clones only, with some absent. The data show about 140,000 clones, with 82% seen just once and roughly 10% held by the top ten. Sequenced sample: PBMCs. The receptors were gathered from a woman aged 55-70 years in good health and CMV-seropositive.

The CDR3 DNA reads as TGCGCCAGCAGCTTGCAGGGGACAAGCCAAGAGACCCAGTACTTC. As protein: CASSLQGTSQETQYF. This chain connects TRBV5-1 to TRBJ2-5; D perhaps matches TRBD1 (6 bases). The V end lost 1 base, the J end lost 1 base, and 11 bases lay between the germline ends. The germline V gene has CDR1 SGHRS and CDR2 YFSETQ. The CDR3 is 15 residues long.

V usage is TRBV7-9 and J usage is TRBJ2-5; tentatively, D is TRBD1 (6 bases). Germline CDR1 is SEHNR and CDR2 is FQNEAQ (reference sequence). V gave up 5 bases and J gave up 2 bases, with 9 bases separating them. The CDR3 has 13 residues. The CDR3 protein is CASSVRGQETQYF. DNA of the CDR3: TGTGCCAGCAGCGTAAGGGGGCAAGAGACCCAGTACTTC. Full variable domain (rest looked up from reference TRBV7-9 and TRBJ2-5): DTGVSQNPRHKITKRGQNVTFRCDPISEHNRLYWYRQTLGQGPEFLTYFQNEAQLEKSRLLSDRFSAERPKGSFSTLEIQRTEQGDSAMYLCASSVRGQETQYFGPGTRLLVL.

V and J are TRBV7-2 and TRBJ1-2; 11 bases align to TRBD1. This CDR3 has 14 amino acids. Germline CDR1 reads SGHTA; CDR2 reads FQGNSA. V was pared by 5 bases and J by 3 bases, with 2 bases of the junction left unmatched. CDR3 protein: CASSPGQGDYGYTF. In DNA form, the CDR3 reads TGTGCCAGCAGCCCGGGACAGGGGGACTATGGCTACACCTTC.

The chain's CDR3 is CASRAPGTSGRTDTQYF. The CDR3 DNA sequence: TGTGCCAGTCGGGCCCCCGGAACTAGCGGGAGGACAGATACGCAGTATTTT. This chain links TRBV5-4 with TRBJ2-3, with TRBD2 matching over 12 bases. The V segment lost 8 bases and the J segment 3 bases; nucleotides outside the gene matches: 13. Per germline, CDR1 SGHNT and CDR2 YYREEE (reference sequence). CDR3 size: 17 residues.

This chain joins TRBV6-1 and TRBJ1-1; D possibly corresponds to TRBD1 (6 bases). The CDR3 has 13 amino acids. Trimming took 7 bases from V and 8 from J, leaving 17 bases between them. Germline CDR1 is MNHNS and CDR2 is SASEGT. CDR3: CASKLRGGGEAFF. The CDR3, as DNA: TGTGCCAGCAAGCTCAGGGGAGGGGGGGAAGCTTTCTTT.

The rearrangement uses TRBV7-9 and TRBJ2-6, with D perhaps matching TRBD2 (5 bases). The CDR3 has 17 residues. Trimming took off 1 base at V and 2 bases at J, with 12 bases between the two ends. The V gene's germline CDR1 is SEHNR and CDR2 FQNEAQ (reference sequence). CDR3 DNA sequence: TGTGCCAGCAGCTTAGGCCCGAGGGCCCCTGGGGCCAACGTCCTGACTTTC. Its protein product is CASSLGPRAPGANVLTF.

This CDR3 is CASSLWQGGNEQYF. The CDR3, as DNA: TGTGCCAGCAGCTTGTGGCAGGGTGGAAACGAGCAGTACTTC. The chain is built from TRBV5-4 and TRBJ2-7, with a possible D match to TRBD1 (5 bases). CDR1 and CDR2 (germline): SGHNT, YYREEE (reference sequence). V lost 1 base, J lost 5 bases, and 13 bases lay in between. CDR3 length equals 14 residues.

This clone was seen a handful of times. The chain is built from TRBV29-1 and TRBJ2-1, with 7 bases lining up with TRBD1. CDR1 and CDR2 from the germline V gene are SQVTM and ANQGSEA. The CDR3 runs to 11 residues. J lost 6 bases, V lost 7 bases, and 3 bases had no gene match. The CDR3 DNA follows: TGCAGCGCCCGACAGGGCAATGAGCAGTTCTTC. Translating it yields CSARQGNEQFF.

Details on this clone: The CDR3 carries no conserved terminal phenylalanine or tryptophan, so it likely arises from a read error. CDR3 sequence: CASSRTGWGEKLFV. CDR3 bases: TGTGCCAGCAGCAGGACAGGGTGGGGGGAAAAACTGTTTGTT. The chain recombines TRBV27 with TRBJ1-4; TRBD1 matches 8 bases. With V trimmed by 6 bases and J by 8 bases, 8 bases remained unmatched. Germline values: CDR1 MNHEY, CDR2 SMNVEV (reference sequence). The CDR3 runs to 14 residues.

The CDR3 loop is CASSLGRGTGSNYGYTF. CDR3 in DNA: TGCGCCAGCAGCTTGGGGCGGGGGACGGGTTCTAACTATGGCTACACCTTC. The chain combines TRBV5-1 with TRBJ1-2, with a tentative D call TRBD1 (5 bases). Between the trimmed V and J ends, which lost 0 bases and 0 bases, there was a span of 15 bases. Per germline, CDR1 SGHRS and CDR2 YFSETQ. This CDR3 spans 17 amino acids.

The V and J genes are TRBV10-3 and TRBJ2-1; D may be TRBD2 (6 bases). V lost 3 bases to trimming and J lost 5 bases, with 14 bases between them. Looked up from germline, CDR1 is ENHRY and CDR2 is SYGVKD. The CDR3 extends over 15 amino acids. In nucleotides, the CDR3 is TGTGCCATCAGTGACCTCGGGCTAGCGAACAATGAGCAGTTCTTC. Protein: CAISDLGLANNEQFF.

Only one count was recorded for this clone. The CDR3 loop reads CASSHTTGSGLTEAFF. DNA of the CDR3: TGCGCCAGCAGCCACACAACCGGGTCGGGTTTGACTGAAGCTTTCTTT. The chain joins TRBV4-3 to TRBJ1-1; D is unclear. From germline, CDR1 is LGHNA and CDR2 YSLEER. This CDR3 is built from 16 residues. Trimming removed 3 bases from V and 5 bases from J, with 19 bases in between.